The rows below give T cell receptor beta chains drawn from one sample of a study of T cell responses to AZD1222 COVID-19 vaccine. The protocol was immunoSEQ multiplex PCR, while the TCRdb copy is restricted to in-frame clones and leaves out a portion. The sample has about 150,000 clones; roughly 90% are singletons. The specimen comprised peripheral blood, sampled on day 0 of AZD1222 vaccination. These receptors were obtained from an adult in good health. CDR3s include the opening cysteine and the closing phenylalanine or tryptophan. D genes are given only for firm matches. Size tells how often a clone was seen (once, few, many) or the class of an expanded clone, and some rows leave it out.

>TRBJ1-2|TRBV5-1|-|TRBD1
TGCGCCAGCAGCTTGAGGCAGGGGGCACGGACTAACTATGGCTACACCTTC
CASSLRQGARTNYGYTF
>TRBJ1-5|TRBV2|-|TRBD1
TGTGCCAGCAGTAGTGACAGGGAATGGGATCAGCCCCAGCATTTT
CASSSDREWDQPQHF
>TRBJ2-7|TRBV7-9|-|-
TGTGCCAGCAGCTTAACCCCAGGACGAGCTAGGTACGAGCAGTACTTC
CASSLTPGRARYEQYF
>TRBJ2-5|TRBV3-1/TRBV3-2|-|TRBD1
TGTGCCAGCAGCCTCACAGGGGCCTCCGAAGAGACCCAGTACTTC
CASSLTGASEETQYF
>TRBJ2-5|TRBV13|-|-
TGTGCCAGCAGCTTAGGGGACGTCCAAGAGACCCAGTACTTC
CASSLGDVQETQYF
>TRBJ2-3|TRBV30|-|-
TGTGCCTGGAGCGGGCTAGCGAGTACACGCCGCACAGATACGCAGTATTTT
CAWSGLASTRRTDTQYF
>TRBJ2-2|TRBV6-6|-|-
TGTGCCAGCAGGCGACAGGAGCACACCGGGGAGCTGTTTTTT
CASRRQEHTGELFF
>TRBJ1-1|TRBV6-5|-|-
TGTGCCAGCCCTAGTGACTCGCTCACTGAAGCTTTCTTT
CASPSDSLTEAFF
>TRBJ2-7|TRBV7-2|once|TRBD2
TGTGCCAGCAGCTTTGTAGGGTGGGGGGGTCTCGACGAGCAGTACTTC
CASSFVGWGGLDEQYF
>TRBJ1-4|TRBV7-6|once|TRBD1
TGTGCCAGCAGCACGGACAGGGTCGGCGAAAAACTGTTTTTT
CASSTDRVGEKLFF
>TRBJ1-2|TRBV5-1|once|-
TGCGCCAGCCGCGACGGGACCGCTAAGACCTTC
CASRDGTAKTF
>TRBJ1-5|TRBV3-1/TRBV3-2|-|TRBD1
TGTGCCAGCAGCCAAGGACAGGGTAGCAATCAGCCCCAGCATTTT
CASSQGQGSNQPQHF
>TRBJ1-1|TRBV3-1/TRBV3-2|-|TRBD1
TGTGCCAGCAGCACAACAGGGGGGGACACTGAAGCTTTCTTT
CASSTTGGDTEAFF
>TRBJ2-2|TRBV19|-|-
TGTGCCAGTACTCCCCTCGTCGTGACGAACACCGGGGAGCTGTTTTTT
CASTPLVVTNTGELFF
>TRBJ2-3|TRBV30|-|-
TGTGCCTGGAGTTTGGGGGGGCGAGTAGATACGCAGTATTTT
CAWSLGGRVDTQYF
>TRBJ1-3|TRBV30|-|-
TGTGCCTGGAGTGTACTCACTGGAAACACCATATATTTT
CAWSVLTGNTIYF
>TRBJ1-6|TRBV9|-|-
TGTGCCAGCAGCCCACAGGGTTCAGCAAACTATAATTCACCCCTCCACTTT
CASSPQGSANYNSPLHF
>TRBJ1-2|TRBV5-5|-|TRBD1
TGTGCCAGCAGCACAGGGGGTAGAGGCTACACCTTC
CASSTGGRGYTF
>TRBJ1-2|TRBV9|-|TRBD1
TGTGCCAGCAGCGTAGCCGAAGGAACCGGACAGGGGAATGGCTACACCTTC
CASSVAEGTGQGNGYTF
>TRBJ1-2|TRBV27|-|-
TGTGCCAGCAGTACGGGGCTTAGTCTCTACACCTTC
CASSTGLSLYTF
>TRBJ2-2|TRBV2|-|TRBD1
TGTGCCAGTACTACCGGGACAGGGAGGAGCACCGGGGAGCTGTTTTTT
CASTTGTGRSTGELFF
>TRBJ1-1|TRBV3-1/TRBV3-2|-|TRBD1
TGTGCCAGCAGCCAGGTGACAGGGGGGAACACTGAAGCTTTCTTT
CASSQVTGGNTEAFF
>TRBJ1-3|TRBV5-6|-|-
TGTGCCAGCAGCTTGTACCAGATCTCTGGAAACACCATATATTTT
CASSLYQISGNTIYF
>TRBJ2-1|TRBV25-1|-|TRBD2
TGTGCCAGCAGAGTAGCGGGAGGCTCCGGGAATGAGCAGTTCTTC
CASRVAGGSGNEQFF
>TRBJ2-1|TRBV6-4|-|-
TGTGCCAGCAGCCACGGTTTCGGTGAGCAGTTCTTC
CASSHGFGEQFF
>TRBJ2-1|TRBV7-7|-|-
TGTGCTAGCAGCGTCCGGGTGGGGGGCCATGAGCAGTTCTTC
CASSVRVGGHEQFF
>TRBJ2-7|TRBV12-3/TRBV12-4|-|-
TGTGCCAGCAGTTCGAGGATCTACGAGCAGTACTTC
CASSSRIYEQYF
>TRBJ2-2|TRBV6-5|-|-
TGTGCCAGCAGTTACTCGGCTAGGGTCGGCACCGGGGAGCTGTTTTTT
CASSYSARVGTGELFF
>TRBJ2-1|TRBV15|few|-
TGTGCCACCAGCAGAGATAGGGCCCTTGAGCAGTTCTTC
CATSRDRALEQFF
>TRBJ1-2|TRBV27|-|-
TGTGCCAGCAGGCCAAGGGTGGGTGGCTACACCTTC
CASRPRVGGYTF
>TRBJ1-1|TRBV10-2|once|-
TGCGCCAGCAGTGTCACGGGCTGGGGAGAAGCTTTCTTT
CASSVTGWGEAFF
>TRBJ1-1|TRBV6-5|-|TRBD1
TGTGCCAGCAATACAGGGGACACTGAAGCTTTCTTT
CASNTGDTEAFF
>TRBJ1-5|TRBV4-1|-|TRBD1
TGCGCCAGCAGCCAAGAAGGAGGGACAGGGACTCAGCCCCAGCATTTT
CASSQEGGTGTQPQHF
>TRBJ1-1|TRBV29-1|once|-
TGCAGCGCCGGCTCGGGGGGACATGGTTTTCCTGAAGCTTTCTTT
CSAGSGGHGFPEAFF
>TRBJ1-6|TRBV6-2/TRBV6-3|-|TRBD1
TGTGCCAGCAGTTACAGGGGGACAGCCGAGGGGTCACCCCTCCACTTT
CASSYRGTAEGSPLHF
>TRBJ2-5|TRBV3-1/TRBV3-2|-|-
TGTGCCAGCAGCCGCCCCCTGGGACGACCGCGGGAGACCCAGTACTTC
CASSRPLGRPRETQYF
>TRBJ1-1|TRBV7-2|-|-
TGTGCCTCAGGACCTGAAGCTTTCTTT
CASGPEAFF
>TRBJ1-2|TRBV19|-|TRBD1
TGTGCCAGTAGTATACTCGGGCAGGGGGATGGCTACACCTTC
CASSILGQGDGYTF
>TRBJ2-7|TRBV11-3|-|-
TGTGCCAGCAGCTTAGACCTCTACGAGCAGTACTTC
CASSLDLYEQYF
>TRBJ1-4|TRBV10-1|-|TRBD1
TGCGCCAGCAGAAGCGACAGGGGATGGAGGGCAAGGGAAAAACTGTTTTTT
CASRSDRGWRAREKLFF
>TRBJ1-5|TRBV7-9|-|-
TGTGCCAGCAGCCCCACGGGTCAGCCCCAGCATTTT
CASSPTGQPQHF
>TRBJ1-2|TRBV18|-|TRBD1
TGTGCCAGCTCACCAGGCAGGGGGAAGGACGGCTACACCTTC
CASSPGRGKDGYTF
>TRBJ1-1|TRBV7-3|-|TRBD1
TGTGCCAGCAGCTTAACAGGGACAGAGGGTACTGAAGCTTTCTTT
CASSLTGTEGTEAFF
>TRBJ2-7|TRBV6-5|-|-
TGTGCCAGCAGTTACGCGCTATCCGTCGAGCAGTACTTC
CASSYALSVEQYF
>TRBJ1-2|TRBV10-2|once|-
TGCGCCAGCAGTGAGTCAGGGTTTTTCTATGGCTACACCTTC
CASSESGFFYGYTF
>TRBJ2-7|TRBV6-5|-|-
TGTGCCAGCAGTTACGGACAGAACTTATACGAGCAGTACTTC
CASSYGQNLYEQYF
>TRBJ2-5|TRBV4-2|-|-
TGTGCCAGCAGCCAAGAAGGGGTGGGTCTAGCCCAAGAGACCCAGTACTTC
CASSQEGVGLAQETQYF
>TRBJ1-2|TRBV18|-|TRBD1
TGTGCCAGCTCCGGGATAGGGGGCGTCTATGGCTACACCTTC
CASSGIGGVYGYTF
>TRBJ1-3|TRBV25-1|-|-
TGTGCCAGCAACGGGGGTCCACCGTCTGGAAACACCATATATTTT
CASNGGPPSGNTIYF
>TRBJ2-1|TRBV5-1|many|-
TGCGCCAGCAGCCGGAGCGCGGGGTACAATGAGCAGTTCTTC
CASSRSAGYNEQFF
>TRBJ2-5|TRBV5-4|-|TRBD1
TGTGCCAGCAGCCGGGACAGGGTTCTTCAAGAGACCCAGTACTTC
CASSRDRVLQETQYF
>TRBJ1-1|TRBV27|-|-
TGTGCCAGCAGTCCCCTCTGGCCCGGAGCTGAAGCTTTCTTT
CASSPLWPGAEAFF
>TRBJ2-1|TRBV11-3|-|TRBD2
TGTGCCAGCACCCGGACTAGCGGAGACAATGAGCAGTTCTTC
CASTRTSGDNEQFF
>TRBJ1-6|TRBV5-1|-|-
TGCGCCAGCAGCGATAGGGGTACCTATAATTCACCCCTCCACTTT
CASSDRGTYNSPLHF
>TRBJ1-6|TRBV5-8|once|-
TGTGCCAGCAGCCCCACGCCTGGCTCACCCCTCCACTTT
CASSPTPGSPLHF